This T cell receptor beta chain was observed in a study of siplizumab effects on memory and regulatory T cells. Study-level findings and limits: Treatment with siplizumab left mappable alloreactive CD4+ clones averaging roughly 69% Treg-derived, compared with about 27% in controls. Of the proliferating CD4+ or CD8+ clones, roughly 80-96% lacked a naive or memory phenotype that could be assigned. Sequences that were alloreactive and traceable to unstimulated CD4+ memory cells were significantly reduced by siplizumab.

Of note for this clone: Its antigen remains unidentified.

Germline CDR1 and CDR2: LNHDA and SQIVND (reference sequence). This CDR3 is 14 amino acids long. Trimming removed 5 bases at V and 1 base at J, with 6 bases between. Repertoires were generated with immunoSEQ multiplex PCR, while TCRdb's copy carries only in-frame clones and drops some. This repertoire shows 90,000 to 150,000 clones, roughly 95% found once; its top ten account for roughly 0.16%. V is TRBV19 and J is TRBJ2-6; the D is unclear. The sequence came from a human donor in good health. Sequencing used non-Treg CD4+ T cells sorted from blood. The CDR3 region has the DNA TGTGCCAGTAGTCCGTTTTCTGGGGCCAACGTCCTGACTTTC. Amino acids: CASSPFSGANVLTF.